These 32 T cell receptor beta chains were all obtained from the same sample, sequenced in a study of control samples from healthy donors and cancer patients. This table comes from immunoSEQ multiplex PCR, and its TCRdb copy is limited to in-frame clones, with some not included. The data show 150,000 or so clones, 80% to 95% seen once. The specimen was blood. The receptors were sampled from a man between 18 and 35 years old in good health.

The chain employs TRBV27 and TRBJ2-1; D is unresolved. V was clipped by 5 bases and J by 4 bases, with 9 bases between them. The CDR3 contains 13 residues. Germline V lookup: CDR1 MNHEY, CDR2 SMNVEV (reference sequence). In DNA form, the CDR3 reads TGTGCCAGCAGTATTCTAGGGTACAATGAGCAGTTCTTC. It encodes CASSILGYNEQFF.

A word on this clone: This sample also contains other DNA sequences that code for the same CDR3. The V and J genes are TRBV5-1 and TRBJ2-7, with D perhaps assigned TRBD1 or TRBD2 (5 bases each). The germline V gene encodes CDR1 SGHRS and CDR2 YFSETQ. This CDR3 comprises 13 residues. V lost 7 bases to trimming and J lost 2 bases, with 13 bases between them. The CDR3 protein is CASSGGTTYEQYF. CDR3 bases: TGCGCCAGCTCCGGTGGGACCACCTACGAGCAGTACTTC. Full variable domain (remainder filled in from reference TRBV5-1 and TRBJ2-7): KAGVTQTPRYLIKTRGQQVTLSCSPISGHRSVSWYQQTPGQGLQFLFEYFSETQRNKGNFPGRFSGRQFSNSRSEMNVSTLELGDSALYLCASSGGTTYEQYFGPGTRLTVT.

This clone showed up just once. This chain uses TRBV7-9 with TRBJ1-1; D is uncertain. CDR1 and CDR2 from the germline V gene are SEHNR and FQNEAQ (reference sequence). The CDR3 is 11 residues long. Trimming left V 5 bases short and J 3 bases short, with 4 bases between. The CDR3 sequence: CASSTYTEAFF. The CDR3 DNA follows: TGTGCCAGCAGCACGTACACTGAAGCTTTCTTT.

This clone has a single count. The genes are TRBV7-3 and TRBJ2-1; D remains ambiguous. The CDR3 totals 13 residues. Per the germline V gene, CDR1 is SGHTA and CDR2 is FQGTGA. The V gene lost 3 bases and the J gene lost 3 bases, with 6 bases spanning the gap. CDR3 in amino acids: CASSLADYNEQFF. CDR3 sequence (DNA): TGTGCCAGCAGCTTGGCGGACTACAATGAGCAGTTCTTC.

The rearrangement uses TRBV5-1 and TRBJ1-4; TRBD1 matches 12 bases. With V trimmed by 1 base and J by 2 bases, 3 bases remained unmatched. Germline assignment: CDR1 SGHRS and CDR2 YFSETQ. The CDR3 loop spans 17 amino acids. The CDR3: CASSLSGTGGTNEKLFF. The CDR3 DNA follows: TGCGCCAGCAGCTTGTCGGGGACAGGGGGCACTAATGAAAAACTGTTTTTT.

The V call is TRBV6-2 or TRBV6-3, the J call TRBJ2-1; no definite D call. The ends were cut back, 8 bases at V and 7 bases at J, with 18 bases in the middle. Germline V gene sequence: CDR1 MNHEY, CDR2 SVGEGT. CDR3 length equals 14 residues. CDR3 in DNA: TGTGCCAGCCGCTACTACGACGAAAGGAATGAGCAGTTCTTC. Translating gives CASRYYDERNEQFF.

The gene calls are TRBV4-3 and TRBJ1-2; D gene ambiguous. The CDR3 totals 13 residues. The germline gives CDR1 LGHNA, CDR2 YSLEER. Trimming stripped 0 bases from V and 8 bases from J, with 10 bases between. The DNA for the CDR3 is TGCGCCAGCAGCCAAGAGTACATCACGGGCTACACCTTC. Its protein is CASSQEYITGYTF.

The V gene is TRBV20-1, the J gene TRBJ2-3; D is uncertain. Deletions cut 6 bases from V and 7 bases from J, with 11 bases between. Germline CDR1 DFQATT, CDR2 SNEGSKA (reference sequence). This CDR3 contains 11 residues. CDR3 amino acids: CSARRQNTQYF. The CDR3 nucleotides read TGCAGTGCCAGGCGGCAGAATACGCAGTATTTT.

The V gene is TRBV2, the J gene TRBJ2-5, with D tentatively TRBD1 or TRBD2 (5 bases each). The CDR3 is 12 amino acids. The germline CDR1 and CDR2 sequences are SNHLY and FYNNEI. V lost 1 base and J 7 bases, leaving 7 bases between the germline ends. The DNA of the CDR3 is TGTGCCAGCAGTGAAGGGGACCGGACCCAGTACTTC. Protein sequence: CASSEGDRTQYF.

The chain combines TRBV6-5 with TRBJ1-1; the D is unclear. CDR1 and CDR2 (germline): MNHEY, SVGAGI. V was cut by 0 bases and J by 11 bases, with 22 bases left in between. The CDR3 loop spans 16 amino acids. CDR3 sequence reads: CASSYSYGEIAYLAFF. In DNA, the CDR3 is TGTGCCAGCAGTTACTCTTATGGGGAGATAGCCTATTTGGCTTTCTTT.

The chain links TRBV7-6 to TRBJ1-2; D unclear. Germline values: CDR1 SGHVS, CDR2 FNYEAQ. There are 17 residues in the CDR3. V was clipped by 1 base and J by 2 bases, with 17 bases between them. CDR3 sequence: CASSLEAEQHLNYGYTF. CDR3 sequence (DNA): TGTGCCAGCAGCTTAGAAGCCGAACAGCACCTCAACTATGGCTACACCTTC.

This clone is medium-sized by share. The sample holds other DNA sequences that translate to the same CDR3. V usage is TRBV18 and J usage is TRBJ2-7; TRBD1 matches at 11 bases. There are 15 residues in the CDR3. V trimming: 3 bases; J trimming: 4 bases; junction bases outside the gene matches: 5. Germline CDR1 reads KGHSH; CDR2 reads LQKENI. CDR3 DNA: TGTGCCAGCTCACCTGCCGGGACAGGGGGGTACGAGCAGTACTTC. It encodes CASSPAGTGGYEQYF.

The rearrangement uses TRBV13 and TRBJ1-2, with 8 bases identical to TRBD1. V gave up 5 bases and J gave up 2 bases; unmatched junction bases: 13. The CDR3 length is 17 residues. Germline loops: CDR1 PRHDT, CDR2 FYEKMQ (reference sequence). In DNA form, the CDR3 reads TGTGCCAGCAGCCTTAACAGGGGGTCGGGGGAAAACTATGGCTACACCTTC. Its protein is CASSLNRGSGENYGYTF.

In this sample, this clone turned up once. The chain couples TRBV28 to TRBJ2-3, with TRBD1 identical over 10 bases. The CDR3 contains 15 residues. The ends lost 8 bases at V and 6 bases at J; junction bases unmatched: 11. The germline V gene has CDR1 MDHEN and CDR2 SYDVKM. CDR3: CASCRDRGFSDTQYF. The CDR3 nucleotides are TGTGCCAGCTGCAGGGACAGGGGTTTTTCGGATACGCAGTATTTT.

The chain carries TRBV10-1 and TRBJ1-5; D might be TRBD1 (5 bases). V lost 2 bases and J lost 0, with 17 bases in between. CDR3 length: 18 residues. Germline lookup yields CDR1 WNHNN and CDR2 SYGVQD (reference sequence). The CDR3 region is CASSEEFGGDYSNQPQHF. DNA for the CDR3: TGCGCCAGCAGTGAGGAATTCGGAGGGGACTATAGCAATCAGCCCCAGCATTTT.

The chain has TRBV16 and TRBJ2-5; D is unclear. Germline CDR1 reads KGHSY; CDR2 reads FQNENV. The V end lost 0 bases, the J end lost 1 base, and 9 bases lay between the germline ends. There are 15 residues in the CDR3. This chain's CDR3 is CASSQSAEFQETQYF. CDR3 sequence (DNA): TGTGCCAGCAGCCAATCGGCCGAGTTCCAAGAGACCCAGTACTTC.

This clone has a single count. The rearrangement uses TRBV5-4 and TRBJ1-2; 7 bases map to TRBD1. The trim removed 1 base at V and 2 bases at J, leaving 2 bases unmatched. CDR3 length: 14 residues. Germline-derived CDR1 and CDR2 are SGHNT and YYREEE (reference sequence). The CDR3 coding sequence is TGTGCCAGCAGCTTGACCAGGGGGAACTATGGCTACACCTTC. Translating gives CASSLTRGNYGYTF.

The chain recombines TRBV12-2 with TRBJ2-1; the DNA was not compared with TRBD2, the D call given in the table. TRBV12-2 is flagged as a pseudogene. The CDR3 length is 13 residues. CDR3: CASRLGRDPEQFF. The CDR3 DNA sequence: TGTGCAAGTCGCTTAGGGCGGGACCCTGAGCAGTTCTTC.

The chain uses TRBV13 and TRBJ1-3; weak D call: TRBD1 (6 bases). Per the germline V gene, CDR1 is PRHDT and CDR2 is FYEKMQ (reference sequence). The CDR3 runs to 16 residues. Trimming removed 5 bases at V and 5 bases at J, with 19 bases between. CDR3 DNA: TGTGCCAGCAGCCCCTGGGCCAGGGGTTCAAGAAACACCATATATTTT. This gives the protein CASSPWARGSRNTIYF.

The chain recombines TRBV6-6 with TRBJ1-1; unclear D gene. Per the germline V gene, CDR1 is MNHNY and CDR2 is SVGAGI (reference sequence). CDR3 size: 12 residues. Trimming removed 7 bases from V and 11 bases from J, with 17 bases in between. CDR3: CASTFVMHDAFF. CDR3 coding DNA: TGTGCCAGCACCTTCGTCATGCATGACGCTTTCTTT.

This clone was recorded once. This chain links TRBV19 with TRBJ1-5; possibly TRBD1 for D (5 bases). CDR3 length: 16 amino acids. The V and J ends lost 5 bases and 7 bases respectively, with 21 bases between them. Germline-derived CDR1 and CDR2 are LNHDA and SQIVND (reference sequence). The CDR3 region has the DNA TGTGCCAGTAGTGGAACGGGACGATATCGTGTGCAGCCCCAGCATTTT. The encoded protein is CASSGTGRYRVQPQHF.

There are a few counts of this clone. The V gene is TRBV5-4, the J gene TRBJ2-2, with D unclear. With 0 bases removed from V and 1 base from J, the gap between germline ends came to 4 bases. This CDR3 is 14 amino acids long. Germline V gene data show CDR1 as SGHNT and CDR2 as YYREEE (reference sequence). Written as DNA, the CDR3 is TGTGCCAGCAGCTTGGATAGGAACACCGGGGAGCTGTTTTTT. Its protein product is CASSLDRNTGELFF.

This chain connects TRBV4-1 to TRBJ2-1, with TRBD1 matching over 9 bases. Trimming at V came to 4 bases and at J to 9 bases, leaving 10 bases not matched to a gene. The CDR3 is made up of 15 amino acids. Germline CDR1 MGHRA, CDR2 YSYEKL. CDR3 nucleotides: TGCGCCAGCAGCCGAGGGACAGGGTTTATTGGTGAGCAGTTCTTC. As protein: CASSRGTGFIGEQFF.

V and J are TRBV14 and TRBJ1-1; D remains unclear. Germline V CDR1 and CDR2: SGHDN, FVKESK. This CDR3 spans 15 amino acids. Trimming took 4 bases from V and 1 from J, leaving 13 bases between them. In DNA, the CDR3 is TGTGCCAGCAGCCGTCTATCGACGTCGAACACTGAAGCTTTCTTT. It codes for CASSRLSTSNTEAFF.

The V and J genes are TRBV6-5 and TRBJ1-1, with D possibly matching TRBD1 (5 bases). V lost 3 bases and J 2 bases, leaving 16 bases between the germline ends. The CDR3 runs to 16 residues. Germline values: CDR1 MNHEY, CDR2 SVGAGI. The CDR3 spells CASSYLAGLVNTEAFF. The CDR3 DNA sequence: TGTGCCAGCAGTTATTTAGCAGGGCTTGTTAACACTGAAGCTTTCTTT.

This chain connects TRBV19 to TRBJ2-3; 14 bases line up with TRBD2. Trimming cost V 7 bases and J 4 bases; bases outside gene matches: 19. The CDR3 runs 20 residues. CDR1 is LNHDA and CDR2 is SQIVND in the germline V gene (reference sequence). The CDR3 protein is CASMGFSAGTSGSYADTQYF. DNA for the CDR3: TGTGCCAGTATGGGGTTTTCAGCCGGGACTAGCGGGAGTTACGCAGATACGCAGTATTTT.

This chain links TRBV29-1 with TRBJ1-5; D is uncertain. The length of the CDR3 is 12 residues. Trimming removed 4 bases at V and 3 bases at J, with 7 bases between. CDR1 and CDR2 (germline): SQVTM, ANQGSEA. DNA of the CDR3: TGCAGCGTTGGACCATCCAATCAGCCCCAGCATTTT. Protein: CSVGPSNQPQHF.

J is TRBJ1-1 and V is TRBV27; 9 nucleotides align to TRBD1. The CDR3 covers 17 residues. After removal of 3 bases from V and 1 base from J, the junction contained 9 bases not matched to a gene. CDR1 MNHEY and CDR2 SMNVEV come from the germline V gene (reference sequence). CDR3 nucleotides: TGTGCCAGCAGTTTGGGTAGGGACAGGGTGGGGAACACTGAAGCTTTCTTT. Amino acids: CASSLGRDRVGNTEAFF.

The CDR3 sequence is CASSLSSGTGALDTEAFF. The CDR3 DNA follows: TGTGCCAGCAGCTTAAGCTCCGGGACAGGGGCCCTTGACACTGAAGCTTTCTTT. The V call is TRBV7-2, the J call TRBJ1-1; TRBD1 aligns across 10 bases. V lost 2 bases to trimming and J lost 3 bases; unmatched junction nucleotides: 12. The germline CDR1 and CDR2 sequences are SGHTA and FQGNSA. This CDR3 has 18 residues.

V is TRBV7-2 and J is TRBJ2-1, with TRBD2 as a possible D gene (5 bases). This CDR3 has 15 amino acids. The V gene's germline CDR1 is SGHTA and CDR2 FQGNSA. Between the trimmed V and J ends, which lost 1 base and 4 bases, there was a span of 11 bases. Here the CDR3 DNA reads TGTGCCAGCAGCTTAGAAACTAGGAGTTACAATGAGCAGTTCTTC. It is translated as CASSLETRSYNEQFF.

This chain connects TRBV19 to TRBJ1-1, with D perhaps TRBD1 (5 bases). The CDR3 runs to 14 residues. The V gene lost 5 bases and the J gene lost 1 base, with 11 bases spanning the gap. Per germline, CDR1 LNHDA and CDR2 SQIVND (reference sequence). The CDR3 region is CASSSLRENTEAFF. The CDR3 DNA follows: TGTGCCAGTAGTTCCCTCAGGGAGAACACTGAAGCTTTCTTT.

This sequence joins TRBV7-9 and TRBJ1-1; D is uncertain. Trimming removed 1 base from V and 4 bases from J, with 4 bases in between. This CDR3 region has 12 residues. Germline CDR1 SEHNR, CDR2 FQNEAQ (reference sequence). The CDR3, as DNA: TGTGCCAGCAGCTTAGACAGCACTGAAGCTTTCTTT. Its protein product is CASSLDSTEAFF.